Sequencing of this T cell receptor beta chain was carried out in a study of response to subunit inactivated influenza vaccine. Study-level points and caveats: Authors suggested seasonal influenza vaccinations each recruit few new T cells.

On this clonotype itself: Its cognate antigen is unknown.

Germline-derived CDR1 and CDR2 are LGHNT and FRNRAP. Germline trimming cut 6 bases from V and 9 bases from J; bases unmatched to any gene: 8. The CDR3 has 14 residues. A single record per CDR3 protein comes from TCRdb applying MiXCR to the RT-PCR reads. The data contain some 480,000 distinct CDR3 sequences, approximately 10% of them singletons. This receptor was obtained from a man aged 50-59 years who received an inactivated influenza vaccine. This sample comprised PBMCs from blood, obtained more than 35 days after vaccination. This rearrangement joins TRBV12-5 to TRBJ2-1, with 10 bases lining up with TRBD2. CDR3 protein: CASGPSGSRGEQFF. The CDR3 DNA reads as TGTGCTAGTGGGCCTAGCGGGAGCCGAGGTGAGCAGTTCTTC. Looking up the rest from reference TRBV12-5 and TRBJ2-1 gives the full variable domain: DARVTQTPRHKVTEMGQEVTMRCQPILGHNTVFWYRQTMMQGLELLAYFRNRAPLDDSGMPKDRFSAEMPDATLATLKIQPSEPRDSAVYFCASGPSGSRGEQFFGPGTRLTVL.